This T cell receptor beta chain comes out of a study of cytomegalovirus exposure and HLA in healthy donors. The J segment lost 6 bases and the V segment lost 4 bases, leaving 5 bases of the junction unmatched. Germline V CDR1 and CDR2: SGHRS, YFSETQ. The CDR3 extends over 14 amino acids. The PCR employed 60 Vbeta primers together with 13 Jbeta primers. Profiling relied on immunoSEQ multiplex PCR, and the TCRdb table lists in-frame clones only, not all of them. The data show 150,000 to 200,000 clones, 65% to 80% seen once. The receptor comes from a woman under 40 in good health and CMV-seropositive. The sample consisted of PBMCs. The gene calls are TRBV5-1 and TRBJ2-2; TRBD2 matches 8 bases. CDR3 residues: CASSARGGPGELFF. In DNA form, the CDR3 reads TGCGCCAGCAGCGCCCGGGGGGGTCCCGGGGAGCTGTTTTTT.